This T cell receptor beta chain was documented in a study of blood T cell repertoires in COVID-19. Study information: COVID-19 samples collected from the United States, Italy and Spain covered acute and convalescent phases. The analysed material was cDNA or gDNA that came from T cells, B-cell-depleted T cells, or PBMCs.

Enrollment of patients from Seattle took place during active infection, with longitudinal follow-up. How the authors handled the data: Reference gene primer amplification gave nucleated cell count estimates. The assay was immunoSEQ multiplex PCR, and TCRdb's table has in-frame clones only and misses some. V, J and clone size reflect that table, while D and trimming were determined from the DNA. The sample lists about 130,000 clones; 75% to 90% were seen once. The TCR sequence derives from a woman of 80 years or more with COVID-19, enrolled during active disease. Source material: peripheral blood.

CDR3: CASSLASGAYEQYF. The CDR3 nucleotides read TGTGCCAGCAGCTTAGCCTCGGGGGCCTACGAGCAGTACTTC. The chain uses TRBV7-6 and TRBJ2-7, with a possible D match to TRBD2 (6 bases). Deletions cut 0 bases from V and 2 bases from J, with 8 bases between. The CDR3 runs to 14 residues. CDR1 and CDR2 from the germline V gene are SGHVS and FNYEAQ.